The 24 T cell receptor beta chains below all came from one sample that was sequenced in a study of low-dose radiotherapy and immunotherapy resistance in tumors. Described time point: after trial treatment. Treatment of the sample: LDRT plus nivolumab, ipilimumab, low-dose cyclophosphamide and aspirin (RACIN trial). Alpha- and beta-chain coverage of first-strand cDNA came from TRAV- and TRBV-specific primers. TCRs underwent approximately 20 PCR cycles of amplification with a constant-region primer and V-primer adapter. TCRdb processed the reads anew with MiXCR; each CDR3 protein has one entry. Of 80,000 or so distinct CDR3 sequences listed, around a sixth are singletons. Sequencing used PBMCs, obtained after low-dose radiotherapy plus immunotherapy. The receptor set was obtained from a male donor with prostate cancer.

In this sample, this clonotype turned up many times. The rearrangement links TRBV18 to TRBJ2-7, with TRBD2 as a possible D gene (5 bases). V was shortened by 2 bases and J by 5 bases, with 19 bases between the two germline ends. CDR1 is KGHSH and CDR2 is LQKENI in the germline V gene. The CDR3 covers 16 residues. CDR3 DNA sequence: TGTGCCAGCTCACCAACTTGGGGTAGCGAAGTCCACGAGCAGTACTTC. As protein: CASSPTWGSEVHEQYF.

This clonotype was counted at least ten times. The chain employs TRBV9 and TRBJ2-5; D gene unclear. This CDR3 is built from 14 residues. The V end lost 4 bases, the J end lost 0 bases, and 10 bases lay between the germline ends. Per germline, CDR1 SGDLS and CDR2 YYNGEE. This CDR3 is CASSPTRYQETQYF. The CDR3 nucleotides read TGTGCCAGCAGCCCTACCAGGTACCAAGAGACCCAGTACTTC.

This clonotype was detected a few times. V usage is TRBV27 and J usage is TRBJ2-7; possible D gene TRBD1, 5 bases. V shed 6 bases and J shed 6 bases, with 18 bases lying between them. Germline CDR1 and CDR2: MNHEY and SMNVEV (reference sequence). The CDR3 is made up of 14 amino acids. The DNA of the CDR3 is TGTGCCAGCAGCCCTTTAGGGGCTGCCTCCGAGCAGTACTTC. Its translation is CASSPLGAASEQYF.

This clonotype has a count of ten or more. The chain employs TRBV7-2 and TRBJ2-3; D is ambiguous. Between the trimmed V and J ends, which lost 2 bases and 1 base, there was a span of 10 bases. The CDR3 runs 15 residues. The germline V gene encodes CDR1 SGHTA and CDR2 FQGNSA. For the CDR3, the DNA is TGTGCCAGCAGCTTAAGTGGCTGGGGCACAGATACGCAGTATTTT. It translates to CASSLSGWGTDTQYF.

Notes on this clonotype: The likely explanation is a read error, given a far larger clone one base away. The chain is built from TRBV5-1 and TRBJ2-1; D remains unclear. Germline V gene lookup returns CDR1 SGHRS and CDR2 YFSETQ. The CDR3 covers 14 residues. The V end lost 0 bases, the J end lost 10 bases, and 14 bases lay between the germline ends. The CDR3, as DNA: TGCGCCAGCAGCTTGGCCACAGCCAACTACGAGCAGTTCTTC. Protein: CASSLATANYEQFF. The full variable domain, with the rest looked up from reference TRBV5-1 and TRBJ2-1, is KAGVTQTPRYLIKTRGQQVTLSCSPISGHRSVSWYQQTPGQGLQFLFEYFSETQRNKGNFPGRFSGRQFSNSRSEMNVSTLELGDSALYLCASSLATANYEQFFGPGTRLTVL.

On this clonotype: A far larger clone differs by one base, so this is likely a read error. The rearrangement joins TRBV5-3 to TRBJ2-7; D is perhaps TRBD1 (5 bases). TRBV5-3 is an open reading frame whose function is uncertain. This CDR3 comprises 17 residues. CDR3 bases: TGTGCCAGCAGCTTGGGTGGCAGGGCGACAAGCCCCTACGAGCAGTACTTC. This translates into CASSLGGRATSPYEQYF.

In this sample, this clonotype turned up many times. The J gene is TRBJ2-3, the V gene TRBV7-2; D perhaps matches TRBD2 (6 bases). Between the trimmed V and J ends, which lost 5 bases and 1 base, there was a span of 10 bases. The V gene's germline CDR1 is SGHTA and CDR2 FQGNSA. This CDR3 is built from 14 residues. The CDR3 loop is CASSPWGGTDTQYF. In nucleotides, the CDR3 is TGTGCCAGCAGCCCGTGGGGGGGCACAGATACGCAGTATTTT. The full variable domain, with the rest looked up from reference TRBV7-2 and TRBJ2-3, is GAGVSQSPSNKVTEKGKDVELRCDPISGHTALYWYRQSLGQGLEFLIYFQGNSAPDKSGLPSDRFSAERTGGSVSTLTIQRTQQEDSAVYLCASSPWGGTDTQYFGPGTRLTVL.

Ten or more counts support this clonotype. CDR3 sequence reads: CASSVADGAGFYEQYF. In DNA form, the CDR3 reads TGTGCCAGCAGCGTAGCTGACGGAGCCGGGTTCTACGAGCAGTACTTC. The chain uses TRBV9 and TRBJ2-7; no reliable D call. CDR1 SGDLS and CDR2 YYNGEE come from the germline V gene. The ends were cut back, 0 bases at V and 3 bases at J, with 16 bases in the middle. The CDR3 spans 16 residues.

This clonotype was observed at least ten times. The chain is built from TRBV7-9 and TRBJ2-2; D possibly corresponds to TRBD2 (6 bases). The CDR3 spans 17 residues. V gave up 0 bases and J gave up 3 bases, with 14 bases separating them. Germline CDR1 and CDR2: SEHNR and FQNEAQ (reference sequence). The CDR3 nucleotides read TGTGCCAGCAGCTTAGCGTTCTCGGGAGAGTACACCGGGGAGCTGTTTTTT. Translation gives CASSLAFSGEYTGELFF.

This clonotype showed up many times. The V call is TRBV7-8, the J call TRBJ2-3; 9 positions agree with TRBD1. CDR3 length: 15 residues. In germline, CDR1 is SGHVS, CDR2 FQNEAQ. V was pared by 4 bases and J by 4 bases, with 6 bases of the junction left unmatched. CDR3 DNA: TGTGCCAGCAGCTGGACAGGGGTAATCGCAGATACGCAGTATTTT. As protein: CASSWTGVIADTQYF.

This clonotype was seen many times. The chain carries TRBV7-3 and TRBJ2-2; 7 bases match TRBD2. Per the germline V gene, CDR1 is SGHTA and CDR2 is FQGTGA. The CDR3 length is 16 residues. Unmatched junction bases numbered 7, after V lost 2 bases and J lost 4 bases. This CDR3 is CASSLRGGSITGELFF. CDR3 in DNA: TGTGCCAGCAGCTTACGGGGCGGGAGTATCACCGGGGAGCTGTTTTTT.

This clonotype was observed at least ten times. One end of the junction fails to match germline, which may point to a read error. The V call is TRBV2, the J call TRBJ1-2, with D perhaps matching TRBD1 (5 bases). Looked up from germline, CDR1 is SNHLY and CDR2 is FYNNEI. The CDR3 extends over 15 amino acids. The CDR3 DNA reads as TGTGCCAGCAGGGAAGCCACCGGGGCTCCCTATGGCTACACCTTC. Protein sequence: CASREATGAPYGYTF. The full variable domain, completed using reference TRBV2 and TRBJ1-2, is EPEVTQTPSHQVTQMGQEVILRCVPISNHLYFYWYRQILGQKVEFLVSFYNNEISEKSEIFDDQFSVERPDGSNFTLKIRSTKLEDSAMYFCASREATGAPYGYTFGSGTRLTVV.

This clonotype was counted many times. This sequence joins TRBV11-2 and TRBJ1-4; D ambiguous. The CDR3 is 17 residues long. From germline, CDR1 is SGHAT and CDR2 FQNNGV. V shed 0 bases and J shed 8 bases, with 19 bases lying between them. CDR3 sequence reads: CASSLDPSPWAGEKLFF. The DNA of the CDR3 is TGTGCCAGCAGCTTAGACCCCTCGCCTTGGGCGGGAGAAAAACTGTTTTTT.

The sample holds many counts of this clonotype. The chain uses TRBV30 and TRBJ2-7; D could derive from TRBD1 or TRBD2 (5 bases each). Trimming left V 4 bases short and J 2 bases short, with 12 bases between. The CDR3 runs to 13 residues. Germline V gene lookup returns CDR1 GTSNPN and CDR2 SVGIG (reference sequence). The CDR3 nucleotides read TGTGCCTGGATGAGGACGGGACCCTACGAGCAGTACTTC. As protein: CAWMRTGPYEQYF.

This clonotype came up once. The likely explanation is a read error, given a far larger clone one base away. The chain employs TRBV7-6 and TRBJ1-1; no reliable D call. Germline V gene lookup returns CDR1 SGHVS and CDR2 FNYEAQ. This CDR3 spans 14 amino acids. CDR3 sequence: CVSSLGEMNTEAFF. The CDR3 bases are TGTGTCAGCAGCTTAGGAGAGATGAACACTGAAGCTTTCTTT.

In its sample, this clonotype was seen many times. The V and J genes are TRBV28 and TRBJ2-7; the match to TRBD2 covers 8 bases. Germline V lookup: CDR1 MDHEN, CDR2 SYDVKM. The CDR3 is made up of 14 amino acids. The V gene end was trimmed by 1 base and the J gene end by 3 bases; junction bases not matched to a gene: 2. The CDR3 bases are TGTGCCAGCAGTTTATCCACTAGCGGCTACGAGCAGTACTTC. Amino acids: CASSLSTSGYEQYF. The full variable domain, in which reference TRBV28 and TRBJ2-7 provide the parts outside the CDR3, is DVKVTQSSRYLVKRTGEKVFLECVQDMDHENMFWYRQDPGLGLRLIYFSYDVKMKEKGDIPEGYSVSREKKERFSLILESASTNQTSMYLCASSLSTSGYEQYFGPGTRLTVT.

The rearrangement uses TRBV20-1 and TRBJ2-1; the D gene is possibly TRBD2 (6 bases). Trimming took off 4 bases at V and 2 bases at J, with 18 bases between the two ends. The CDR3 runs 16 residues. CDR1 is DFQATT and CDR2 is SNEGSKA in the germline V gene (reference sequence). The CDR3 DNA reads TGCAGTGCTACAGACTACTTAGCGGCTACCTACAATGAGCAGTTCTTC. Protein product: CSATDYLAATYNEQFF.

At least ten counts were recorded for this clonotype. This chain uses TRBV28 with TRBJ2-7; 14 bases line up with TRBD2. V lost 4 bases to trimming and J lost 5 bases; unmatched junction nucleotides: 7. Looked up from germline, CDR1 is MDHEN and CDR2 is SYDVKM. This CDR3 is built from 16 residues. This chain's CDR3 is CASSSGLAGARHEQYF. CDR3 bases: TGTGCCAGCAGTTCGGGACTAGCGGGAGCTAGGCACGAGCAGTACTTC. Together with reference TRBV28 and TRBJ2-7, the CDR3 gives the full variable domain: DVKVTQSSRYLVKRTGEKVFLECVQDMDHENMFWYRQDPGLGLRLIYFSYDVKMKEKGDIPEGYSVSREKKERFSLILESASTNQTSMYLCASSSGLAGARHEQYFGPGTRLTVT.

This clonotype appeared many times. CDR3 sequence (DNA): TGTGCCATCAGTGAGACCGGGACAGGGGGCGATGAGACCCAGTACTTC. Protein sequence: CAISETGTGGDETQYF. This sequence joins TRBV10-3 and TRBJ2-5; 12 nucleotides match TRBD1. With 2 bases clipped from V and 5 bases from J, the junction kept 6 bases outside the gene matches. Germline V gene sequence: CDR1 ENHRY, CDR2 SYGVKD. The CDR3 has 16 residues.

This clonotype appeared many times. V is TRBV10-3 and J is TRBJ1-3; 7 bases fit TRBD1. CDR3 length: 14 amino acids. Germline V gene data show CDR1 as ENHRY and CDR2 as SYGVKD. V dropped 11 bases and J dropped 2; count of bases not matched to a gene: 9. CDR3 in DNA: TGTGCCGCCAAACAGGGGTCGGCTGGAAACACCATATATTTT. Residues: CAAKQGSAGNTIYF.

The chain carries TRBV30 and TRBJ1-4; D not resolved. CDR1 and CDR2 from the germline V gene are GTSNPN and SVGIG (reference sequence). Trimming shortened V by 2 bases and J by 0 bases, and 10 bases separated the two germline ends. This CDR3 has 15 residues. Written as DNA, the CDR3 is TGTGCCTGGAGTCGCAGCTACACAACTAATGAAAAACTGTTTTTT. Protein: CAWSRSYTTNEKLFF.

This clonotype was recorded at least ten times. The chain uses TRBV4-1 and TRBJ1-1, with D unclear. CDR1 and CDR2 (germline): MGHRA, YSYEKL. The CDR3 runs to 14 residues. Trimming took 4 bases from V and 0 from J, leaving 9 bases between them. CDR3 coding DNA: TGCGCCAGCAGCCTAAACAGCCTGAACACTGAAGCTTTCTTT. As protein: CASSLNSLNTEAFF.

This clonotype was recorded many times. The chain couples TRBV27 to TRBJ1-2; TRBD1 matches 7 bases. V was clipped by 6 bases and J by 2 bases; unmatched bases: 9. CDR3 length: 15 amino acids. Germline V gene data show CDR1 as MNHEY and CDR2 as SMNVEV (reference sequence). For the CDR3, the DNA is TGTGCCAGCAGGCCAGGGGAGACAGGGAACTATGGCTACACCTTC. It yields the protein CASRPGETGNYGYTF.

This clonotype was counted ten times or more. This chain links TRBV2 with TRBJ2-1, with D perhaps matching TRBD2 (5 bases). Trimming took 6 bases from V and 5 from J, leaving 20 bases between them. The CDR3 is 16 residues long. CDR1 and CDR2 (germline): SNHLY, FYNNEI. The CDR3 is CASSPSLEVAHNEQFF. CDR3 bases: TGTGCCAGCAGCCCCTCGCTGGAGGTGGCACACAATGAGCAGTTCTTC.